This entry lists 26 T cell receptor beta chains sequenced from one sample in a study of T cell responses to AZD1222 COVID-19 vaccine. Using immunoSEQ multiplex PCR, the repertoire was profiled, and TCRdb retains in-frame clones only, with some absent. The repertoire includes roughly 150,000 clones, about 88% of them detected once, and 4.5% to 6.5% sits in the top ten. The sequences come from peripheral blood, collected on day 0 of AZD1222 vaccination. These receptors all come from an adult in good health.

This clone was detected only a few times. The J gene is TRBJ2-7, the V gene TRBV6-2 or TRBV6-3, with 8 bases aligning to TRBD1. V shed 5 bases and J 3 bases; nucleotides not matched to a gene: 6. Germline CDR1 is MNHEY and CDR2 is SVGEGT. The CDR3 extends over 14 amino acids. CDR3 residues: CASSHYRGNYEQYF. The CDR3, as DNA: TGTGCCAGCAGTCACTACAGGGGGAACTACGAGCAGTACTTC.

This clone has just one count. The V gene is TRBV29-1, the J gene TRBJ2-7, with 13 bases identical to TRBD2. The CDR3 is made up of 15 amino acids. V shed 6 bases and J 4 bases; nucleotides not matched to a gene: 9. Germline CDR1 SQVTM, CDR2 ANQGSEA. CDR3 nucleotide sequence: TGCAGCGTCTATACTAGCGGGAGGGCCCTTTACGAGCAGTACTTC. Translation: CSVYTSGRALYEQYF.

The chain joins TRBV9 to TRBJ2-7; 9 bases align to TRBD2. With V trimmed by 4 bases and J by 7 bases, 9 bases remained unmatched. Germline CDR1 reads SGDLS; CDR2 reads YYNGEE. The CDR3 contains 14 residues. CDR3 coding DNA: TGTGCCAGCAGCACCGCGGGGGGGCCGCGGGAGCAGTACTTC. Encoded protein: CASSTAGGPREQYF.

V and J are TRBV5-6 and TRBJ1-3, with D unresolved. Trimming cost V 2 bases and J 2 bases, with 14 bases left between them. Germline V gene lookup returns CDR1 SGHDT and CDR2 YYEEEE. The CDR3 is made up of 16 amino acids. The CDR3: CASSFFPVSTGNTIYF. The CDR3 DNA is TGTGCCAGCAGCTTTTTTCCAGTAAGTACTGGAAACACCATATATTTT.

The V gene is TRBV6-5, the J gene TRBJ2-1; a weak D match, TRBD2 (6 bases). V lost 7 bases to trimming and J lost 7 bases, with 14 bases between them. CDR1 is MNHEY, CDR2 SVGAGI, per germline. The CDR3 runs 13 residues. For the CDR3, the DNA is TGTGCCAGCATGGACGGGAGTTTTAATGAGCAGTTCTTC. This sequence encodes CASMDGSFNEQFF.

The chain employs TRBV6-2 or TRBV6-3 and TRBJ2-1, with D perhaps matching TRBD1 (5 bases). Per the germline V gene, CDR1 is MNHEY and CDR2 is SVGEGT. This CDR3 has 14 residues. V lost 2 bases, J lost 10 bases, and 15 bases lay in between. CDR3 coding DNA: TGTGCCAGCAGTTACGGGGCAGTGTCCAGGGAGCAGTTCTTC. This gives the protein CASSYGAVSREQFF.

J is TRBJ2-7 and V is TRBV6-4; D possibly uses TRBD1 or TRBD2 (5 bases each). CDR3 length equals 18 residues. Germline loops: CDR1 MRHNA, CDR2 SNTAGT. Trimming took off 6 bases at V and 4 bases at J, with 28 bases between the two ends. Here the CDR3 DNA reads TGTGCCAGCAGGTTTTCATTTGAGGGGCCAGAGGGTCGATACGAGCAGTACTTC. Translation gives CASRFSFEGPEGRYEQYF.

The chain has TRBV7-2 and TRBJ1-2; D possibly corresponds to TRBD1 (6 bases). CDR3 length equals 18 residues. V was clipped by 5 bases and J by 8 bases, with 30 bases between them. The germline V gene has CDR1 SGHTA and CDR2 FQGNSA. CDR3 amino acids: CASSRGAGTSLQVGGYTF. DNA for the CDR3: TGTGCCAGCAGCCGGGGGGCCGGGACATCCCTCCAGGTCGGGGGCTACACCTTC. Looking up the rest from reference TRBV7-2 and TRBJ1-2 gives the full variable domain: GAGVSQSPSNKVTEKGKDVELRCDPISGHTALYWYRQSLGQGLEFLIYFQGNSAPDKSGLPSDRFSAERTGGSVSTLTIQRTQQEDSAVYLCASSRGAGTSLQVGGYTFGSGTRLTVV.

This clone has only one observation. V and J are TRBV28 and TRBJ2-7; no reliable D call. Germline-derived CDR1 and CDR2 are MDHEN and SYDVKM. Trimming took 3 bases from V and 3 from J, leaving 6 bases between them. This CDR3 spans 12 amino acids. CDR3 region: CASSLSHYEQYF. CDR3 DNA: TGTGCCAGCAGTTTGAGCCACTACGAGCAGTACTTC.

V and J are TRBV9 and TRBJ2-3; 7 positions match TRBD2. CDR3 length: 15 amino acids. V lost 6 bases, J lost 4 bases, and 11 bases stayed unmatched. CDR1 SGDLS and CDR2 YYNGEE come from the germline V gene. In DNA form, the CDR3 reads TGTGCCAGCAACCCCCGGGGCGGGAGCTCAGATACGCAGTATTTT. Translated: CASNPRGGSSDTQYF.

V usage is TRBV7-6 and J usage is TRBJ2-7; TRBD1 matches 10 bases. The CDR3 has 16 amino acids. Germline CDR1 reads SGHVS; CDR2 reads FNYEAQ. With 1 base clipped from V and 4 bases from J, the junction kept 7 bases outside the gene matches. The CDR3 DNA reads TGTGCCAGCAGCTTAGGACAGGGGGCGCTTGTATACGAGCAGTACTTC. Translating it yields CASSLGQGALVYEQYF.

The rearrangement links TRBV4-1 to TRBJ2-1; D uncertain. This CDR3 is 17 amino acids long. The germline V gene has CDR1 MGHRA and CDR2 YSYEKL. Trimming removed 2 bases from V and 3 bases from J, with 17 bases in between. Here the CDR3 reads CASSQTLSRRNYNEQFF. The CDR3 region has the DNA TGCGCCAGCAGCCAAACCCTCTCACGACGTAACTACAATGAGCAGTTCTTC.

The J gene is TRBJ2-2, the V gene TRBV12-5; a possible D gene is TRBD1 (6 bases). The CDR3 has 17 amino acids. The germline V and J ends were trimmed by 5 bases and 5 bases, with 21 bases remaining between them. Germline V lookup: CDR1 LGHNT, CDR2 FRNRAP. This chain's CDR3 is CASGPLLPGTSTGELFF. The CDR3 DNA is TGTGCTAGTGGTCCTCTCCTCCCCGGGACATCAACCGGGGAGCTGTTTTTT.

This chain uses TRBV11-1 with TRBJ2-7; 11 bases map to TRBD1. CDR3 size: 15 residues. With V trimmed by 3 bases and J by 7 bases, 8 bases remained unmatched. Germline V gene sequence: CDR1 SGHAT, CDR2 FQDESV (reference sequence). CDR3 DNA: TGTGCCAGCAGCTTTTTAGGACAGGGGGCGAGTGAGCAGTACTTC. Translated: CASSFLGQGASEQYF. Complete variable domain (other parts from reference TRBV11-1 and TRBJ2-7): EAEVAQSPRYKITEKSQAVAFWCDPISGHATLYWYRQILGQGPELLVQFQDESVVDDSQLPKDRFSAERLKGVDSTLKIQPAELGDSAMYLCASSFLGQGASEQYFGPGTRLTVT.

This chain uses TRBV7-3 with TRBJ1-2; TRBD1 matches 7 bases. CDR1 SGHTA and CDR2 FQGTGA come from the germline V gene. There are 15 residues in the CDR3. The junction had 13 bases not matched to a gene; V was cut back by 5 bases and J by 7 bases. Here the CDR3 reads CASSPRQGEQGGYTF. The CDR3 DNA is TGTGCCAGCAGCCCGAGGCAGGGGGAGCAGGGTGGCTACACCTTC.

V gene TRBV5-1 combines with J gene TRBJ1-3, with D perhaps TRBD1 (5 bases). V was pared by 0 bases and J by 2 bases, with 9 bases between. The CDR3 consists of 15 residues. CDR1 and CDR2 (germline): SGHRS, YFSETQ. The DNA of the CDR3 is TGCGCCAGCAGCTTGGCCGTGGGGCCTGGAAACACCATATATTTT. It specifies CASSLAVGPGNTIYF.

This rearrangement joins TRBV10-3 to TRBJ2-7; 13 bases fit TRBD2. Germline trimming cut 4 bases from V and 9 bases from J; bases unmatched to any gene: 15. CDR3 length equals 17 residues. CDR1 is ENHRY, CDR2 SYGVKD, per germline. The CDR3 DNA sequence: TGTGCCATCAGTGGCGGGACTAGCGGGGAGTGGGGAGGAGGGCAGTACTTC. Encoded protein: CAISGGTSGEWGGGQYF.

The CDR3, as DNA: TGTGCCAGCTCACCCGGACGCGGGGGCCGCAGTGAGCAGTTCTTC. Translated: CASSPGRGGRSEQFF. The chain joins TRBV18 to TRBJ2-1, with a tentative D call TRBD2 (7 bases). Germline CDR1 is KGHSH and CDR2 is LQKENI. The CDR3 is made up of 15 amino acids. Trimming stripped 3 bases from V and 9 bases from J, with 18 bases between.

The V and J genes are TRBV7-8 and TRBJ1-1; D not certain. The CDR3 spans 13 residues. The V gene lost 5 bases and the J gene lost 4 bases, with 11 bases spanning the gap. In germline, CDR1 is SGHVS, CDR2 FQNEAQ. CDR3 in amino acids: CASSENGGTEAFF. CDR3 nucleotides: TGTGCCAGCAGCGAAAATGGAGGCACTGAAGCTTTCTTT.

The V and J genes are TRBV18 and TRBJ2-7; D is undetermined. The CDR3 runs 14 residues. Per the germline V gene, CDR1 is KGHSH and CDR2 is LQKENI. With 1 base removed from V and 3 bases from J, the gap between germline ends came to 10 bases. In DNA, the CDR3 is TGTGCCAGCTCACCACAGGGTCGTGGCTACGAGCAGTACTTC. Translated: CASSPQGRGYEQYF.

This chain links TRBV4-3 with TRBJ2-7; possible D gene TRBD2, 6 bases. The CDR3 spans 16 residues. V was trimmed by 0 bases and J by 5 bases, leaving 17 bases between them. Germline V gives CDR1 LGHNA, CDR2 YSLEER. The CDR3 nucleotides read TGCGCCAGCAGCCAAGACCCCCGGGAGAGGACTCACGAGCAGTACTTC. Translated: CASSQDPRERTHEQYF.

The V call is TRBV4-3, the J call TRBJ2-3; TRBD1 agrees at 7 bases. Trimming at V came to 2 bases and at J to 3 bases, leaving 5 bases not matched to a gene. The germline V gene encodes CDR1 LGHNA and CDR2 YSLEER. This CDR3 spans 15 amino acids. In DNA, the CDR3 is TGCGCCAGCAGCCAAAAGAGCAGGGGGACAGATACGCAGTATTTT. Residues: CASSQKSRGTDTQYF.

The chain uses TRBV18 and TRBJ1-5; 10 nucleotides match TRBD1. This CDR3 has 17 amino acids. CDR1 is KGHSH and CDR2 is LQKENI in the germline V gene. The V and J ends lost 2 bases and 2 bases, in that order; junction bases with no gene match: 6. DNA of the CDR3: TGTGCCAGCTCACCAACCGGTGGGACAGGGGGCAATCAGCCCCAGCATTTT. This codes for CASSPTGGTGGNQPQHF.

This chain links TRBV28 with TRBJ1-2; TRBD1 matches at 9 bases. The CDR3 sequence is 14 residues long. Germline CDR1 and CDR2: MDHEN and SYDVKM. V shed 4 bases and J 6 bases; nucleotides not matched to a gene: 6. Here the CDR3 reads CASSSGQGIHGYTF. CDR3 nucleotide sequence: TGTGCCAGCAGTTCGGGACAGGGTATACATGGCTACACCTTC.

The rearrangement joins TRBV6-5 to TRBJ1-2; TRBD1 matches at 11 bases. CDR3 size: 12 residues. CDR1 is MNHEY, CDR2 SVGAGI, per germline. V was pared by 6 bases and J by 7 bases, with 1 base of the junction left unmatched. The CDR3 reads CASRGTGGGYTF. The DNA of the CDR3 is TGTGCCAGCAGGGGGACAGGGGGTGGCTACACCTTC.

The chain uses TRBV29-1 and TRBJ2-7; 8 nucleotides match TRBD2. The CDR3 totals 12 residues. Per germline, CDR1 SQVTM and CDR2 ANQGSEA. Germline trimming cut 7 bases from V and 7 bases from J; bases unmatched to any gene: 9. CDR3 amino acids: CSGGRTSREQYF. CDR3 nucleotide sequence: TGCAGCGGCGGGAGGACATCTCGGGAGCAGTACTTC.